Here is one T cell receptor beta chain with its context. TCRdb derives one entry per CDR3 protein from the 5' RACE reads, leaving out DNA. The sample's table shows about 440,000 distinct CDR3 sequences. Germline CDR1 SGHRS, CDR2 YFSETQ. The CDR3 totals 16 residues. The sample comes from a study of T cells expressing NK-cell markers. The chain employs TRBV5-1 and TRBJ2-2; TCRdb names TRBD1, which stays unverified in the absence of DNA. The sequence was collected from a woman aged 18-70 years in good health. Sequenced input: blood T cells: a sorted CD56 or NKG2C T cell subset, CD4+ or CD8+ T cells, or bulk PBMC T cells (not recorded which). The CDR3 spells CASSPGQGWTTGELFF.